This T cell receptor beta chain is drawn from a study of blood T cell repertoires in COVID-19. Study-wide context: From the United States, Italy and Spain came samples of acute and convalescent COVID-19. PBMCs, B-cell-depleted T cells, or T cells provided the cDNA or gDNA that made up the material.

In the original processing: It was from reference gene primer amplification that nucleated cell counts were estimated. Clones were read by immunoSEQ multiplex PCR, and TCRdb kept only the in-frame ones, dropping some. Clonal size and the V and J genes are those of that table, whereas D and trimming came from the DNA. The sample lists 25,000 to 35,000 clones; roughly 80% were seen once. The CDR3 loop spans 13 amino acids. The V end was cut by 2 bases, the J end by 5 bases, with 9 bases between. Germline V gives CDR1 MNHEY, CDR2 SMNVEV (reference sequence). V is TRBV27 and J is TRBJ1-2; D is uncertain. The sample taken for sequencing was peripheral blood. The TCR sequence derives from an older woman with active or convalescent COVID-19. The CDR3 is CASSLGQAYGYTF. The CDR3 DNA sequence: TGTGCCAGCAGTTTAGGCCAGGCATATGGCTACACCTTC.